This TCR beta chain emerged from a study of shared clonotypes between healthy human individuals. Clones were read by immunoSEQ multiplex PCR, and TCRdb kept only the in-frame ones, dropping some. The table records over 2,000,000 clones, roughly 95% of them present only once. The naive CD8 fraction comprised CD45RO-negative cells positively selected for CCR7 and excluded terminally differentiated effector memory CD45RA+ cells. The sample comprised naive CD8+ T cells from PBMCs. The TCR comes from a man between 18 and 29 years old in good health. Some clones in this sample may be carry-over from other donors' samples.

In DNA form, the CDR3 reads TGCGCCAGCAGCCAAGATAGGTCAGGGAACACCGGGGAGCTGTTTTTT. This gives the protein CASSQDRSGNTGELFF. V usage is TRBV4-3 and J usage is TRBJ2-2, with unresolved D. Trimming cost V 0 bases and J 1 base, with 9 bases left between them. CDR1 is LGHNA, CDR2 YSLEER, per germline. The CDR3 runs to 16 residues.